This T cell receptor (beta chain) was obtained from a study of post-analysis software for immune sequencing data. Study as a whole: Relapsing-remitting, secondary progressive and progressive-relapsing courses of multiple sclerosis were included. Study conclusions and caveats: Multiple sclerosis patients showed significantly lower normalized Chao1 diversity than controls did. With TRBV5-6, TRBV5-1 and TRBV20-1 included, 5 or 6 TRBV segments were more frequent in patients than in controls. Co-batched samples clustered tightly together by F measure.

Libraries were made from TCR beta cDNA, and they carried unique molecular identifiers. In TCRdb, the PCR reads were re-called with MiXCR into one record per CDR3 protein. The data show about 540,000 distinct CDR3 sequences, with around 31% seen just once and around 6.1% held by the top ten. With 6 bases clipped from V and 7 bases from J, the junction kept 11 bases outside the gene matches. Germline CDR1 and CDR2: SGHAT and FQNNGV. The CDR3 covers 14 residues. With regard to this clonotype: Its antigen remains unknown.

The clonotype comes from a girl aged 2 to 17 with multiple sclerosis. The sequencing input was blood. This chain joins TRBV11-2 and TRBJ2-7, with 8 nucleotides matching TRBD2. As DNA, the CDR3 is TGTGCCAGCAGACGACCGGGACTAGGGGATGAGCAGTACTTC. It encodes CASRRPGLGDEQYF. The full variable domain, completed using reference TRBV11-2 and TRBJ2-7, is EAGVAQSPRYKIIEKRQSVAFWCNPISGHATLYWYQQILGQGPKLLIQFQNNGVVDDSQLPKDRFSAERLKGVDSTLKIQPAKLEDSAVYLCASRRPGLGDEQYFGPGTRLTVT.